These T cell receptor beta chains were read from a single sample in a study of T cell repertoires in cytomegalovirus infection. These receptors have no known antigen. Each CDR3 protein is one row after TCRdb ran MiXCR on the reads. Among approximately 770,000 distinct CDR3 sequences listed, just under 30% were seen once. Sequences were derived from cultured CD8+ T cells from PBMCs, sampled from culture after CMV antigen stimulation. The receptor source for this set is a human donor in good health (CMV status not recorded). Some clones in this sample may be carry-over from other donors' samples. Each CDR3 is given with its conserved first and last residue. Fields, in order: clone size, J gene, V gene, D gene, CDR3 protein, CDR3 DNA. The D gene is left open where the match is weak. Part of the rows lack a size; the others show once, few, many or a class for expanded clones.

size: -; J: TRBJ2-7; V: TRBV10-3; D: -; CDR3: CAGSGETSYEQYF; DNA: TGTGCCGGCTCTGGGGAAACGTCCTACGAGCAGTACTTC
size: -; J: TRBJ2-5; V: TRBV9; D: -; CDR3: CASSVGGDKQETQYF; DNA: TGTGCCAGCAGCGTAGGGGGGGACAAACAAGAGACCCAGTACTTC
size: -; J: TRBJ2-1; V: TRBV15; D: TRBD2; CDR3: CATSRFTSGGINEQFF; DNA: TGTGCCACCAGCAGGTTCACTAGCGGGGGAATTAATGAGCAGTTCTTC
size: -; J: TRBJ2-2; V: TRBV12-3/TRBV12-4; D: TRBD2; CDR3: CASSPREGRTGELFF; DNA: TGTGCCAGCAGTCCCCGGGAGGGGAGGACCGGGGAGCTGTTTTTT
size: -; J: TRBJ2-1; V: TRBV25-1; D: -; CDR3: CASSEWGSGSYNEQFF; DNA: TGTGCCAGCAGTGAATGGGGCAGTGGCTCCTACAATGAGCAGTTCTTC
size: -; J: TRBJ2-3; V: TRBV7-3; D: TRBD2; CDR3: CASSPLAGGLDTQYF; DNA: TGTGCCAGCAGCCCTCTAGCGGGGGGGCTGGATACGCAGTATTTT
size: -; J: TRBJ2-3; V: TRBV7-9; D: TRBD2; CDR3: CPSSERRTSGTDTQYF; DNA: TGTCCCAGCAGCGAGAGAAGGACTAGCGGGACAGATACGCAGTATTTT
size: many; J: TRBJ1-2; V: TRBV12-3/TRBV12-4; D: -; CDR3: CASSLGRQAPYGYTF; DNA: TGTGCCAGCAGTTTAGGAAGACAGGCCCCCTATGGCTACACCTTC
size: few; J: TRBJ2-7; V: TRBV7-9; D: TRBD1; CDR3: CASSSQDRSYEQYF; DNA: TGTGCCAGCAGCTCACAGGACAGGTCCTACGAGCAGTACTTC
size: -; J: TRBJ2-1; V: TRBV7-9; D: -; CDR3: CASSAGLEQFF; DNA: TGTGCCAGCAGCGCGGGACTTGAGCAGTTCTTC
size: few; J: TRBJ2-1; V: TRBV5-4; D: -; CDR3: CASSDADSLSYNEQFF; DNA: TGTGCCAGCAGTGACGCCGACAGTCTTTCCTACAATGAGCAGTTCTTC
size: -; J: TRBJ2-1; V: TRBV6-2/TRBV6-3; D: TRBD2; CDR3: CASGGATEQFF; DNA: TGTGCTAGCGGGGGGGCGACTGAGCAGTTCTTC
size: -; J: TRBJ2-6; V: TRBV4-1; D: -; CDR3: CASSQPYTNSGANVLTF; DNA: TGCGCCAGCAGCCAACCCTACACGAACTCTGGGGCCAACGTCCTGACTTTC
size: -; J: TRBJ2-5; V: TRBV20-1; D: -; CDR3: CSASGSGVPFF; DNA: TGCAGTGCTAGTGGATCCGGGGTTCCCTTCTTC
size: few; J: TRBJ1-2; V: TRBV6-5; D: TRBD1; CDR3: CASSRGQVYGYTF; DNA: TGTGCCAGCAGTCGAGGACAGGTCTATGGCTACACCTTC
size: -; J: TRBJ2-3; V: TRBV7-3; D: TRBD2; CDR3: CASSSLAGRPTDTQYF; DNA: TGTGCCAGCAGCTCCCTAGCGGGGCGACCCACAGATACGCAGTATTTT
size: few; J: TRBJ1-2; V: TRBV7-9; D: TRBD1; CDR3: CASNPTGGTYGYTF; DNA: TGTGCCAGCAACCCGACAGGGGGCACGTATGGCTACACCTTC
size: few; J: TRBJ2-2; V: TRBV5-4; D: -; CDR3: CASSLKASFVGELFF; DNA: TGTGCCAGCAGCTTGAAAGCTAGCTTTGTCGGGGAGCTGTTTTTT
size: -; J: TRBJ2-3; V: TRBV19; D: -; CDR3: CASSSLQTDTQYF; DNA: TGTGCCAGTAGTTCCCTCCAAACAGATACGCAGTATTTT
size: few; J: TRBJ2-1; V: TRBV28; D: -; CDR3: CASLGGGSHNEQFF; DNA: TGTGCCAGCCTAGGGGGGGGGTCTCACAATGAGCAGTTCTTC
size: few; J: TRBJ1-6; V: TRBV5-8; D: TRBD1; CDR3: CASSDRETMNSPLHF; DNA: TGTGCCAGCAGCGACAGGGAAACTATGAATTCACCCCTCCACTTT
size: -; J: TRBJ2-3; V: TRBV20-1; D: -; CDR3: CSAEGTKTQYF; DNA: TGCAGTGCTGAGGGGACCAAGACTCAGTATTTT
size: -; J: TRBJ1-1; V: TRBV12-3/TRBV12-4; D: -; CDR3: CASSSGEVSLNTEAFF; DNA: TGTGCCAGCAGTTCGGGGGAAGTGAGTTTGAACACTGAAGCTTTCTTT
size: few; J: TRBJ1-5; V: TRBV7-2; D: -; CDR3: CASSPNKAGSNQPQHF; DNA: TGTGCCAGCAGCCCGAACAAAGCAGGGTCGAATCAGCCCCAGCATTTT
size: -; J: TRBJ1-4; V: TRBV4-1; D: -; CDR3: CASSQALPDSEKLFF; DNA: TGCGCCAGCAGCCAAGCCCTGCCGGACAGTGAAAAACTGTTTTTT
size: many; J: TRBJ2-1; V: TRBV12-3/TRBV12-4; D: TRBD2; CDR3: CASSFWRGTSYNEQFF; DNA: TGTGCCAGCAGTTTCTGGCGGGGGACCTCCTACAATGAGCAGTTCTTC
size: -; J: TRBJ2-1; V: TRBV18; D: TRBD2; CDR3: CASSPSQLAGSYNEQFF; DNA: TGTGCCAGCTCCCCTTCGCAGCTAGCGGGATCCTACAATGAGCAGTTCTTC
size: many; J: TRBJ1-1; V: TRBV7-2; D: -; CDR3: CASSLVGYTEAFF; DNA: TGTGCCAGCAGCTTAGTGGGCTATACTGAAGCTTTCTTT
size: -; J: TRBJ1-5; V: TRBV7-6; D: TRBD1; CDR3: CASSRGVGQPQHF; DNA: TGTGCTAGCAGCAGGGGGGTAGGGCAGCCCCAGCATTTT
size: -; J: TRBJ2-2; V: TRBV2; D: -; CDR3: CASFSASANTGELFF; DNA: TGTGCCAGCTTTTCAGCTTCCGCGAACACCGGGGAGCTGTTTTTT
size: -; J: TRBJ2-1; V: TRBV4-3; D: -; CDR3: CASSQDLGEAYNEQFF; DNA: TGCGCCAGCAGCCAAGACTTAGGAGAGGCCTACAATGAGCAGTTCTTC
size: few; J: TRBJ1-1; V: TRBV2; D: -; CDR3: CASMKGNTEAFF; DNA: TGTGCCTCAATGAAGGGGAACACTGAAGCTTTCTTT
size: few; J: TRBJ1-2; V: TRBV7-9; D: -; CDR3: CASSPPSWGLGYTF; DNA: TGTGCCAGCAGCCCCCCGTCTTGGGGCCTTGGCTACACCTTC
size: -; J: TRBJ2-3; V: TRBV7-9; D: -; CDR3: CASSLDAAFTDTQYF; DNA: TGTGCCAGCAGCTTAGACGCAGCCTTCACAGATACGCAGTATTTT
size: -; J: TRBJ2-3; V: TRBV7-9; D: -; CDR3: CASSLEPGETDTQYF; DNA: TGTGCCAGCAGCTTAGAACCGGGGGAAACAGATACGCAGTATTTT
size: -; J: TRBJ2-3; V: TRBV7-2; D: -; CDR3: CASSSRDRRTDTQYF; DNA: TGTGCCAGCAGCTCAAGGGACCGCCGCACAGATACGCAGTATTTT
size: -; J: TRBJ1-6; V: TRBV4-1; D: -; CDR3: CASSQKQLSSYNSPLHF; DNA: TGCGCCAGCAGCCAAAAACAGTTGAGCTCCTATAATTCACCCCTCCACTTT
size: -; J: TRBJ1-2; V: TRBV7-6; D: -; CDR3: CASSLDAGDGYTF; DNA: TGTGCCAGCAGCTTAGACGCGGGGGATGGCTACACCTTC
size: -; J: TRBJ2-2; V: TRBV15; D: TRBD2; CDR3: CATSRVAGGHTGELFF; DNA: TGTGCCACCAGCAGAGTAGCGGGGGGCCACACCGGGGAGCTGTTTTTT
size: -; J: TRBJ1-2; V: TRBV6-6; D: -; CDR3: CASIGPLAYGYTF; DNA: TGTGCCAGCATCGGTCCCCTTGCTTATGGCTACACCTTC
size: -; J: TRBJ2-7; V: TRBV11-2; D: -; CDR3: CASSFGNGAYEQYF; DNA: -
size: -; J: TRBJ2-7; V: TRBV4-1; D: -; CDR3: CASSQAQFNEQYF; DNA: TGCGCCAGCAGCCAAGCCCAGTTCAACGAGCAGTACTTC
size: -; J: TRBJ2-3; V: TRBV2; D: TRBD2; CDR3: CASSEGGGFTDTQYF; DNA: TGTGCCAGCAGTGAAGGGGGGGGTTTCACAGATACGCAGTATTTT
size: -; J: TRBJ1-5; V: TRBV2; D: -; CDR3: CASSVGQYSNQPQHF; DNA: TGTGCCAGCAGTGTAGGGCAGTATAGCAATCAGCCCCAGCATTTT
size: few; J: TRBJ2-1; V: TRBV4-1; D: -; CDR3: CASSPLSRGGGEQFF; DNA: TGCGCCAGCAGCCCCCTGTCGAGAGGAGGCGGTGAGCAGTTCTTC
size: few; J: TRBJ1-5; V: TRBV15; D: -; CDR3: CATSRDLRQDSNQPQHF; DNA: TGTGCCACCAGCAGAGATTTAAGACAGGATAGCAATCAGCCCCAGCATTTT